The 22 T cell receptor beta chains below all came from one sample that was sequenced in a study of blood T cell repertoires in COVID-19. The method was immunoSEQ multiplex PCR; TCRdb's version includes in-frame clones alone and lacks a portion of them. This table has around 70,000 clones, approximately 92% appearing once. Material for sequencing was peripheral blood. The receptor source for this set is a man older than 75 with acute or convalescent COVID-19.

This chain joins TRBV11-2 and TRBJ1-5; 10 nucleotides match TRBD1. The V gene's germline CDR1 is SGHAT and CDR2 FQNNGV. J lost 12 bases, V lost 8 bases, and 10 bases had no gene match. The CDR3 spans 13 residues. For the CDR3, the DNA is TGTGCCAGCTCCGGGACAGGGGTTTCCCTCCAGCATTTT. Amino acid sequence: CASSGTGVSLQHF.

This chain joins TRBV3-1 (or the pseudogene TRBV3-2) and TRBJ2-7, with D perhaps matching TRBD1 (5 bases). Germline lookup yields CDR1 LGHDT and CDR2 YNNKEL (reference sequence). The CDR3 extends over 13 amino acids. V dropped 2 bases and J dropped 4 bases, with 9 bases sitting between them. The CDR3 spells CASSQRGSYEQYF. The CDR3 coding sequence is TGTGCCAGCAGCCAAAGGGGCAGTTACGAGCAGTACTTC.

This clone occurred once. The chain links TRBV27 to TRBJ1-3; TRBD1 might be the D (6 bases). Germline CDR1 MNHEY, CDR2 SMNVEV (reference sequence). The CDR3 consists of 13 residues. The V and J ends lost 6 bases and 4 bases respectively, with 10 bases between them. The DNA of the CDR3 is TGTGCCAGCAGCATAACAGGGGGAAACACCATATATTTT. It translates to CASSITGGNTIYF.

In this sample, this clone turned up once. This rearrangement joins TRBV5-8 to TRBJ2-1, with 10 bases matching TRBD1. CDR3 length: 15 amino acids. Germline V lookup: CDR1 SGHTS, CDR2 YDEGEE. The V gene end was trimmed by 3 bases and the J gene end by 2 bases; junction bases not matched to a gene: 2. CDR3 nucleotides: TGTGCCAGCAGCTGGGGACAGGGGCCCTACAATGAGCAGTTCTTC. As protein: CASSWGQGPYNEQFF.

The chain links TRBV21-1 to TRBJ2-2; the table's D call TRBD1 went unverified against the DNA. TRBV21-1 is described as a pseudogene. The CDR3 has 14 residues. CDR3 residues: CASSRDRSTGELFF. CDR3 DNA: TGTGCCAGCAGCAGGGACAGGAGCACCGGGGAGCTGTTTTTT.

The CDR3 is CSVERGQGITEAFF. The CDR3 DNA follows: TGCAGCGTTGAAAGGGGCCAGGGGATCACTGAAGCTTTCTTT. The chain joins TRBV29-1 to TRBJ1-1, with a weak D call TRBD1 (6 bases). V lost 2 bases to trimming and J lost 4 bases, with 14 bases between them. The CDR3 has 14 residues. CDR1 and CDR2 from the germline V gene are SQVTM and ANQGSEA.

J is TRBJ1-3 and V is TRBV9; D call uncertain. Per germline, CDR1 SGDLS and CDR2 YYNGEE. The CDR3 runs to 16 residues. The V end was cut by 4 bases, the J end by 1 base, with 15 bases between. The CDR3, as DNA: TGTGCCAGCAGCACAGACCCCCCGGGGTCTGGAAACACCATATATTTT. Residues: CASSTDPPGSGNTIYF.

The chain has TRBV3-1 (or the pseudogene TRBV3-2) and TRBJ2-3; tentatively, D is TRBD1 (5 bases). Per germline, CDR1 LGHDT and CDR2 YNNKEL (reference sequence). The CDR3 contains 15 residues. With 1 base removed from V and 1 base from J, the gap between germline ends came to 9 bases. As DNA, the CDR3 is TGTGCCAGCAGCCAAGTTCAGGGCCGCACAGATACGCAGTATTTT. It translates to CASSQVQGRTDTQYF.

This chain joins TRBV2 and TRBJ1-2; 8 nucleotides match TRBD1. CDR1 and CDR2 (germline): SNHLY, FYNNEI. The CDR3 extends over 13 amino acids. J was trimmed by 7 bases and V by 6 bases; bases with no gene match: 7. CDR3 bases: TGTGCCAGCAGGACCGGGACAGGTGCTGGCTACACCTTC. Translation gives CASRTGTGAGYTF.

The V and J genes are TRBV5-6 and TRBJ2-5; 7 nucleotides align to TRBD1. Germline CDR1 SGHDT, CDR2 YYEEEE. V dropped 4 bases and J dropped 4; count of bases not matched to a gene: 10. The CDR3 length is 15 residues. CDR3 protein: CASSLTDRVVETQYF. CDR3 coding DNA: TGTGCCAGCAGCCTAACCGACAGGGTTGTAGAGACCCAGTACTTC.

The chain links TRBV7-9 to TRBJ2-7; D possibly corresponds to TRBD1 (6 bases). V was pared by 1 base and J by 2 bases, with 12 bases between. This CDR3 spans 15 amino acids. In germline, CDR1 is SEHNR, CDR2 FQNEAQ (reference sequence). CDR3 in amino acids: CASSLGQGSTYEQYF. CDR3 coding DNA: TGTGCCAGCAGCTTAGGGCAGGGGTCCACCTACGAGCAGTACTTC.

The chain recombines TRBV30 with TRBJ1-5; 7 bases are shared with TRBD1. The CDR3 loop spans 15 amino acids. V lost 3 bases to trimming and J lost 1 base; unmatched junction nucleotides: 6. Germline V CDR1 and CDR2: GTSNPN, SVGIG (reference sequence). CDR3 sequence: CAWSDDRESNQPQHF. CDR3 nucleotide sequence: TGTGCCTGGAGCGATGACAGGGAAAGCAATCAGCCCCAGCATTTT.

This chain joins TRBV6-6 and TRBJ2-7; 7 bases map to TRBD1. Germline CDR1 and CDR2: MNHNY and SVGAGI (reference sequence). This CDR3 is 15 amino acids long. Trimming removed 6 bases from V and 1 base from J; junction bases left unmatched: 9. CDR3 coding DNA: TGTGCCAGCAGCCTCGGGACAGCCTATTCCTACGAGCAGTACTTC. Translated, it gives CASSLGTAYSYEQYF.

The sample holds one count of this clone. Other DNA sequences of this sample code for an identical CDR3. This sequence joins TRBV7-8 and TRBJ1-4; 7 bases fit TRBD1. This CDR3 region has 14 residues. Trimming at V came to 6 bases and at J to 8 bases, leaving 9 bases not matched to a gene. Germline loops: CDR1 SGHVS, CDR2 FQNEAQ. CDR3 region: CASSPGQKGEKLFF. CDR3 DNA sequence: TGTGCCAGCAGTCCGGGACAGAAAGGGGAAAAACTGTTTTTT. Variable domain in full (rest from reference TRBV7-8 and TRBJ1-4): GAGVSQSPRYKVAKRGQDVALRCDPISGHVSLFWYQQALGQGPEFLTYFQNEAQLDKSGLPSDRFFAERPEGSVSTLKIQRTQQEDSAVYLCASSPGQKGEKLFFGSGTQLSVL.

The J gene is TRBJ1-1, the V gene TRBV2; D perhaps matches TRBD1 (6 bases). Trimming left V 5 bases short and J 4 bases short, with 17 bases between. The CDR3 sequence is 15 residues long. CDR1 is SNHLY and CDR2 is FYNNEI in the germline V gene. CDR3 protein: CASSPGTREGTEAFF. As DNA, the CDR3 is TGTGCCAGCAGTCCCGGGACAAGAGAGGGCACTGAAGCTTTCTTT. The variable domain in full, completed from reference TRBV2 and TRBJ1-1, reads EPEVTQTPSHQVTQMGQEVILRCVPISNHLYFYWYRQILGQKVEFLVSFYNNEISEKSEIFDDQFSVERPDGSNFTLKIRSTKLEDSAMYFCASSPGTREGTEAFFGQGTRLTVV.

V gene TRBV19 combines with J gene TRBJ1-1, with 9 bases matching TRBD1. The J segment lost 1 base and the V segment lost 6 bases, leaving 6 bases of the junction unmatched. Germline V CDR1 and CDR2: LNHDA, SQIVND (reference sequence). The CDR3 runs 15 residues. In DNA, the CDR3 is TGTGCCAGTAGCCTACCGGGACAGGGGAACACTGAAGCTTTCTTT. It specifies CASSLPGQGNTEAFF.

J is TRBJ1-1 and V is TRBV10-2; maybe TRBD1 (6 bases). This CDR3 spans 15 amino acids. The germline V and J ends were trimmed by 2 bases and 6 bases, with 16 bases remaining between them. The V gene's germline CDR1 is WSHSY and CDR2 SAAADI. The CDR3 sequence: CASSEPGAAHPEAFF. Here the CDR3 DNA reads TGCGCCAGCAGTGAGCCAGGGGCCGCTCACCCTGAAGCTTTCTTT.

This clone was recorded only once. The V and J genes are TRBV6-5 and TRBJ1-2; D not certain. The CDR3 contains 13 residues. The V gene's germline CDR1 is MNHEY and CDR2 SVGAGI. The V gene lost 6 bases and the J gene lost 4 bases, with 12 bases spanning the gap. CDR3 sequence: CASRPTGVYGYTF. The CDR3 DNA reads TGTGCCAGCAGACCTACGGGAGTCTATGGCTACACCTTC.

J is TRBJ1-4 and V is TRBV12-3 or TRBV12-4, with D perhaps matching TRBD1 (6 bases). CDR3 size: 13 residues. Trimming took off 5 bases at V and 7 bases at J, with 11 bases between the two ends. CDR3 region: CASSARGGEKLFF. DNA for the CDR3: TGTGCCAGCAGTGCCAGGGGCGGTGAAAAACTGTTTTTT.

This chain joins TRBV5-1 and TRBJ1-2, with D maybe TRBD1 (6 bases). The CDR3 runs to 14 residues. Germline CDR1 and CDR2: SGHRS and YFSETQ. V shed 7 bases and J shed 4 bases, with 17 bases lying between them. CDR3 in amino acids: CASRTPTGPYGYTF. The DNA of the CDR3 is TGCGCCAGCCGCACCCCAACAGGGCCCTATGGCTACACCTTC.

The gene calls are TRBV4-1 and TRBJ2-3; 10 positions match TRBD2. This CDR3 region has 16 residues. Trimming removed 5 bases from V and 2 bases from J; junction bases left unmatched: 7. Germline V gives CDR1 MGHRA, CDR2 YSYEKL. Here the CDR3 reads CASSSGLADPTDTQYF. The CDR3 bases are TGCGCCAGCAGCTCCGGACTAGCGGACCCCACAGATACGCAGTATTTT.

The chain has TRBV6-6 and TRBJ1-3; D gene uncertain. Germline values: CDR1 MNHNY, CDR2 SVGAGI (reference sequence). The CDR3 runs to 13 residues. Trimming took off 6 bases at V and 2 bases at J, with 8 bases between the two ends. CDR3 region: CASRPIAGNTIYF. The DNA for the CDR3 is TGTGCCAGCAGGCCGATAGCTGGAAACACCATATATTTT.